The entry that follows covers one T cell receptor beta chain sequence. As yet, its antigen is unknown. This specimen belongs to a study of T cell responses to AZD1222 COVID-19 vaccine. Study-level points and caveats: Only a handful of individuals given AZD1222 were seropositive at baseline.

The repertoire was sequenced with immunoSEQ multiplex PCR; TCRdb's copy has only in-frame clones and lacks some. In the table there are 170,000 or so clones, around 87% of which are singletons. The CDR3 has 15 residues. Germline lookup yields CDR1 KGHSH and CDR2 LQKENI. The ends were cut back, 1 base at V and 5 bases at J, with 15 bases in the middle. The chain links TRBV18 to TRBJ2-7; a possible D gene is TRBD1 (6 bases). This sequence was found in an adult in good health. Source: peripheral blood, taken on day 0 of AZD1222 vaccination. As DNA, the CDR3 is TGTGCCAGCTCACCACGAGGGACACCCACCCACGAGCAGTACTTC. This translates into CASSPRGTPTHEQYF.